This T cell receptor beta chain was recorded in a study of patients and donors after allogeneic stem cell transplantation. CDR3 length equals 15 residues. The ends were cut back, 6 bases at V and 2 bases at J, with 17 bases in the middle. CDR1 MDHEN and CDR2 SYDVKM come from the germline V gene. TCRdb processed the RT-PCR reads anew with MiXCR; each CDR3 protein has one entry. This sample has approximately 200,000 distinct CDR3 sequences; about 38% occur once, and the top ten carry roughly 10%. Specimen: blood, either unsorted or a sorted T cell fraction (not recorded which). The V call is TRBV28, the J call TRBJ2-7; D gene uncertain. The receptor's source is a human donor who was either an allogeneic HSCT recipient or a stem cell or donor lymphocyte infusion donor (not recorded which). It is not recorded whose cells these are; they may come from a transplant donor. In DNA, the CDR3 is TGTGCCAGCAGAGAGTGGGCAGCGACGGCCTACGAGCAGTACTTC. Translation: CASREWAATAYEQYF.